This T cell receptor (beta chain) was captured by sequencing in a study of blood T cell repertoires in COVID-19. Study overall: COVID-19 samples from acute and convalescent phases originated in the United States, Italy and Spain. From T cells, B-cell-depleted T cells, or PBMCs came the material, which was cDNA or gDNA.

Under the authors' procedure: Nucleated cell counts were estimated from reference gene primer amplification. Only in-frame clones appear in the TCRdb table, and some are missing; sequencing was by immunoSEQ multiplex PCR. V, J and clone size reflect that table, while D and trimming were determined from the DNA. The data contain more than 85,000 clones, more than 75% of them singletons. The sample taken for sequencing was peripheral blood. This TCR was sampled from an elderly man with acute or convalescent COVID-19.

CDR3 nucleotides: TGTGCCAGCAGCCAAGTCAGGCCCTCTAATCAGCCCCAGCATTTT. The encoded protein is CASSQVRPSNQPQHF. The chain uses TRBV3-1 (or the pseudogene TRBV3-2) and TRBJ1-5; D gene uncertain. Trimming took 1 base from V and 4 from J, leaving 11 bases between them. This CDR3 region has 15 residues. The germline CDR1 and CDR2 sequences are LGHDT and YNNKEL (reference sequence).